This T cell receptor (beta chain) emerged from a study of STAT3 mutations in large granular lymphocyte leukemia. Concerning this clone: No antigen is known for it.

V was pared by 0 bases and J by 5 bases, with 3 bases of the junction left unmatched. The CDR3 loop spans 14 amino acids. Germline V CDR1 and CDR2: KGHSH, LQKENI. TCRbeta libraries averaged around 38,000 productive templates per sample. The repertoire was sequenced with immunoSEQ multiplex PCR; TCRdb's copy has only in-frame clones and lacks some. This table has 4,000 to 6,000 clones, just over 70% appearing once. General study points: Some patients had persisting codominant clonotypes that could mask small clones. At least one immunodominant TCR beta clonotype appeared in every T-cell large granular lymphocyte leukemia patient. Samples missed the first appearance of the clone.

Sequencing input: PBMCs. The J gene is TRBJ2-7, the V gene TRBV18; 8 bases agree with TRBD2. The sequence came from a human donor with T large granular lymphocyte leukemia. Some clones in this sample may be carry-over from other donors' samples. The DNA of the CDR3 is TGTGCCAGCTCACCACCGGGACTAGTCGACGAGCAGTACTTC. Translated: CASSPPGLVDEQYF.